This TCR beta chain was sequenced in a study of CD4+ T cells in melanoma. A word on this clone: The antigen remains unidentified.

The table came from immunoSEQ multiplex PCR; TCRdb's copy has only in-frame clones and leaves some out. The data hold about 140,000 clones, with about 90% observed a single time. J lost 5 bases, V lost 2 bases, and 13 bases had no gene match. The CDR3 has 17 residues. In germline, CDR1 is SGHVS, CDR2 FQNEAQ. Study-wide points: Neoantigen-specific CD4+ T cells in melanoma reportedly had diverse differentiation states.

The V and J genes are TRBV7-8 and TRBJ2-5, with TRBD2 matching over 8 bases. The TCR sequence derives from a human donor with melanoma. CDR3: CASSLSPGTSPPETQYF. In DNA form, the CDR3 reads TGTGCCAGCAGCTTAAGCCCCGGGACTAGTCCCCCGGAGACCCAGTACTTC.